These 10 T cell receptor beta chains came from one sample sequenced in a study of T cell clonotyping in hematopoietic cell transplantation. Libraries were prepared by immunoSEQ multiplex PCR; TCRdb keeps only in-frame clonotypes and omits some of them. This sample has 25,000 to 30,000 clones, with around three quarters found just once. Time point of the sample: recipient sample about 28 days before transplant, after cytoreduction. The material was peripheral blood mononuclear cells, obtained before stem cell transplant. All receptors come from a woman in her 30s with chronic myeloid leukemia. Some clones in this sample may be carry-over from other donors' samples.

This chain's CDR3 is CASSQRHPGGSRRGEQFF. Written as DNA, the CDR3 is TGTGCCAGCAGCCAGCGCCATCCAGGGGGCAGCCGGCGGGGTGAGCAGTTCTTC. The chain links TRBV14 to TRBJ2-1; 8 bases are shared with TRBD1. The junction had 19 bases not matched to a gene; V was cut back by 3 bases and J by 9 bases. Germline assignment: CDR1 SGHDN and CDR2 FVKESK. CDR3 length: 18 residues.

The J gene is TRBJ1-6, the V gene TRBV28; D gene uncertain. The CDR3 extends over 13 amino acids. V was shortened by 10 bases and J by 10 bases, with 17 bases between the two germline ends. CDR1 MDHEN and CDR2 SYDVKM come from the germline V gene. CDR3 sequence (DNA): TGTGCCACCGGGGAGGACCTACGGTCACCCCTCCACTTT. Translating gives CATGEDLRSPLHF. The variable domain in full, completed from reference TRBV28 and TRBJ1-6, reads DVKVTQSSRYLVKRTGEKVFLECVQDMDHENMFWYRQDPGLGLRLIYFSYDVKMKEKGDIPEGYSVSREKKERFSLILESASTNQTSMYLCATGEDLRSPLHFGNGTRLTVT.

The chain carries TRBV2 and TRBJ2-3; D is undetermined. CDR1 is SNHLY, CDR2 FYNNEI, per germline. This CDR3 region has 12 residues. V dropped 2 bases and J dropped 4 bases, with 4 bases sitting between them. The CDR3 DNA reads as TGTGCCAGCAGTGAATATCCAGATACGCAGTATTTT. It codes for CASSEYPDTQYF.

The genes are TRBV10-3 and TRBJ2-3, with D perhaps matching TRBD1 (6 bases). Germline lookup yields CDR1 ENHRY and CDR2 SYGVKD. The CDR3 extends over 13 amino acids. The V end lost 9 bases, the J end lost 0 bases, and 10 bases lay between the germline ends. Here the CDR3 DNA reads TGTGCCATTAGGGGGTCTAGCACAGATACGCAGTATTTT. It is translated as CAIRGSSTDTQYF.

The chain carries TRBV6-6 and TRBJ2-1; no firm D call. The germline V gene encodes CDR1 MNHNY and CDR2 SVGAGI (reference sequence). The V and J ends lost 6 bases and 3 bases respectively, with 15 bases between them. CDR3 length: 15 residues. The CDR3 DNA reads TGTGCCAGCAGCTTTCTCCAAGGCCTCTACAATGAGCAGTTCTTC. Translating gives CASSFLQGLYNEQFF.

The chain couples TRBV14 to TRBJ2-6; the D is unclear. The CDR3 has 15 residues. The germline V and J ends were trimmed by 1 base and 3 bases, with 7 bases remaining between them. Per the germline V gene, CDR1 is SGHDN and CDR2 is FVKESK. The CDR3 DNA sequence: TGTGCCAGCAGCCAAGTCTGGGATGGGGCCAACGTCCTGACTTTC. Protein product: CASSQVWDGANVLTF.

This chain links TRBV10-3 with TRBJ2-7, with unresolved D. This CDR3 comprises 14 residues. V was clipped by 4 bases and J by 0 bases, with 10 bases between them. CDR1 and CDR2 (germline): ENHRY, SYGVKD. CDR3 sequence: CAISVGLTSYEQYV. CDR3 DNA sequence: TGTGCCATCAGTGTTGGTCTGACCTCCTACGAGCAGTACGTC.

This clone was seen just once. The rearrangement links TRBV9 to TRBJ2-6; weak D call: TRBD1 (6 bases). Per the germline V gene, CDR1 is SGDLS and CDR2 is YYNGEE. This CDR3 is built from 15 residues. The germline V and J ends were trimmed by 4 bases and 2 bases, with 10 bases remaining between them. The CDR3 spells CASSLTGTGANVLTF. CDR3 nucleotide sequence: TGTGCCAGCAGCTTGACAGGCACTGGGGCCAACGTCCTGACTTTC.

The gene calls are TRBV4-1 and TRBJ1-1, with D possibly being TRBD1 (6 bases). From germline, CDR1 is MGHRA and CDR2 YSYEKL. This CDR3 has 14 amino acids. Between the trimmed V and J ends, which lost 4 bases and 0 bases, there was a span of 9 bases. This CDR3 reads CASSPGTLNTEAFF. In DNA, the CDR3 is TGCGCCAGCAGCCCCGGGACATTGAACACTGAAGCTTTCTTT.

This chain joins TRBV6-5 and TRBJ1-5; a weak D match, TRBD1 (5 bases). The V end lost 5 bases, the J end lost 5 bases, and 16 bases lay between the germline ends. The CDR3 is 15 amino acids. Germline V gives CDR1 MNHEY, CDR2 SVGAGI. The CDR3 nucleotides read TGTGCCAGCAGTCTCTCGCAGGGACGACATCAGCCCCAGCATTTT. Residues: CASSLSQGRHQPQHF.